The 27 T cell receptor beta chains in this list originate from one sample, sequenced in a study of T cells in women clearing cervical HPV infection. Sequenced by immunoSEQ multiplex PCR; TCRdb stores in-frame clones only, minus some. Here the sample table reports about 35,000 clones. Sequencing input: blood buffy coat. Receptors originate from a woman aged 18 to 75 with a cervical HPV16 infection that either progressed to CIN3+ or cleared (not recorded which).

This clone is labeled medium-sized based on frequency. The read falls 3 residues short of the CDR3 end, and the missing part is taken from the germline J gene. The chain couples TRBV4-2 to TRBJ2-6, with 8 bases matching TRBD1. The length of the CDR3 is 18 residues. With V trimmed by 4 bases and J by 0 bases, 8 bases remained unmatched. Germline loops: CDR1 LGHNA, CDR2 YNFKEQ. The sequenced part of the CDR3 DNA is TGTGCCAGCAGCCCTGGACAGGGTCCCCCCTCTGGGGCCAACGTC. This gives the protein CASSPGQGPPSGANV. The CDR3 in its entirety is CASSPGQGPPSGANVLTF.

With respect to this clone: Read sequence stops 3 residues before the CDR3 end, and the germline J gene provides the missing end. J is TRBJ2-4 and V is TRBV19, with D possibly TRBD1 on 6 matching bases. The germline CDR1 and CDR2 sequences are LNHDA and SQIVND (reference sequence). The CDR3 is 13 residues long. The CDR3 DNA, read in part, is TGTGCCAGTAGTATACAGGGGAACTATGGT. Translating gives CASSIQGNYG. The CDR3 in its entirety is CASSIQGNYGQYF.

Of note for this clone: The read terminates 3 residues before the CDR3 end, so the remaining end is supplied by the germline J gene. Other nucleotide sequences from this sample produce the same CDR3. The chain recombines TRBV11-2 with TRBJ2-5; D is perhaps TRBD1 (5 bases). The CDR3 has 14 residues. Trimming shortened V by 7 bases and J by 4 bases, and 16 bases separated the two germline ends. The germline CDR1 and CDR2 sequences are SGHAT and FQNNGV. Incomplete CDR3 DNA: TGTGCCAGCACTCAGGGCACGCCCCGAGAGACC. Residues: CASTQGTPRET. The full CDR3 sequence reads CASTQGTPRETQYF.

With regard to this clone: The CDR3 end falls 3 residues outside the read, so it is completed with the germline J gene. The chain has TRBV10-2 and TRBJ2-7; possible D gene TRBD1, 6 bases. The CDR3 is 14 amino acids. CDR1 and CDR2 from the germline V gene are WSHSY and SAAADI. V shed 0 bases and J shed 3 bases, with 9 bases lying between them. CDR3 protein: CASSESTGNYEQYF. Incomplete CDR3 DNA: TGCGCCAGCAGTGAGTCTACAGGGAACTACGAG.

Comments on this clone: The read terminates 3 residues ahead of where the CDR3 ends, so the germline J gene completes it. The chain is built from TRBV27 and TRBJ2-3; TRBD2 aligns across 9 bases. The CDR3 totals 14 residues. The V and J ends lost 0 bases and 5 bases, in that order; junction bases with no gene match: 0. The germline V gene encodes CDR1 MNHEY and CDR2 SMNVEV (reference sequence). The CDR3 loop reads CASSLSAGGDTQYF. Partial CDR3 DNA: TGTGCCAGCAGTTTATCAGCGGGAGGAGATACG.

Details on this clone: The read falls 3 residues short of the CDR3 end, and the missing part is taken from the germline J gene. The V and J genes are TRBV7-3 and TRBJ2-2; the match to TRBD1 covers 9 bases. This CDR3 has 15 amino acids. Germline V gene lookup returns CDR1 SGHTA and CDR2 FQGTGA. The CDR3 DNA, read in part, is TGTGCCAGCAGCCTCGCGGGACAGGGAAATTCACCG. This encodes CASSLAGQGNSP. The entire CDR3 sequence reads CASSLAGQGNSPLFF.

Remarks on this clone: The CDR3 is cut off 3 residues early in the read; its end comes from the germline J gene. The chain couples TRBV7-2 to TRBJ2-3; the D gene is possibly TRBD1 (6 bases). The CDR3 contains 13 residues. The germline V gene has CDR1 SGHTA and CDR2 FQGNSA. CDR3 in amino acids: CASSLEQGWPQYF. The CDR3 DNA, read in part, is TGTGCCAGCAGCCTGGAACAGGGCTGGCCG.

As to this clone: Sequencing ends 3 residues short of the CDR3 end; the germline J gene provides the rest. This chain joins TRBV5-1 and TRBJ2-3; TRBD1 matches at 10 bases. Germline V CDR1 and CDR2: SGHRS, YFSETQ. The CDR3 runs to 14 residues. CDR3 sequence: CASSAGTGEETQYF. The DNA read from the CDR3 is TGCGCCAGCAGCGCCGGGACAGGGGAGGAGACG. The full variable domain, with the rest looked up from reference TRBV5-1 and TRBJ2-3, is KAGVTQTPRYLIKTRGQQVTLSCSPISGHRSVSWYQQTPGQGLQFLFEYFSETQRNKGNFPGRFSGRQFSNSRSEMNVSTLELGDSALYLCASSAGTGEETQYFGPGTRLTVL.

This CDR3 is CASSGTGETEAFF. The sequenced part of the CDR3 DNA is TGTGCCAGCAGCGGGACAGGGGAAACTGAA. The chain is built from TRBV7-9 and TRBJ1-1; 10 bases fit TRBD1. The read gets to within 3 residues of the CDR3 end, and the germline J gene fills in the rest. Germline V lookup: CDR1 SEHNR, CDR2 FQNEAQ (reference sequence). J lost 5 bases, V lost 5 bases, and 2 bases had no gene match. CDR3 length equals 13 residues.

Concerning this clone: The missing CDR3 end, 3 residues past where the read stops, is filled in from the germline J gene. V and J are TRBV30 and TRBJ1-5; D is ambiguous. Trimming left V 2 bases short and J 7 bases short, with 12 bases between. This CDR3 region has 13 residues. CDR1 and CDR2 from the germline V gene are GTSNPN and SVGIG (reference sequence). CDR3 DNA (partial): TGTGCCTGGAGTCTCCCCCCGGGGCAGCCC. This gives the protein CAWSLPPGQP. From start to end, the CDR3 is CAWSLPPGQPQHF.

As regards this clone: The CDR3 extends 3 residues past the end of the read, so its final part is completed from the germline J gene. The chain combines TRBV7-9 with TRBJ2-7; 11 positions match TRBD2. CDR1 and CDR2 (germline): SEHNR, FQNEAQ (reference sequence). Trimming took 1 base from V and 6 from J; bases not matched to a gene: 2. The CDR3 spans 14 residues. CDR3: CASSLELAGAEQYF. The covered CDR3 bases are TGTGCCAGCAGCTTAGAACTAGCGGGAGCCGAG. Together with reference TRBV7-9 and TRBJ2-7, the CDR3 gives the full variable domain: DTGVSQNPRHKITKRGQNVTFRCDPISEHNRLYWYRQTLGQGPEFLTYFQNEAQLEKSRLLSDRFSAERPKGSFSTLEIQRTEQGDSAMYLCASSLELAGAEQYFGPGTRLTVT.

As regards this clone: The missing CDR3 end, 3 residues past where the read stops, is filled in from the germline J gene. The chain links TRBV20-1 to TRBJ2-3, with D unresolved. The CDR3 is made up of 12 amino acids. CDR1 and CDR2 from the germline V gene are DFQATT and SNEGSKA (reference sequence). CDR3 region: CSASLNQETQYF. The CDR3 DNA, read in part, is TGCAGTGCTAGCCTAAACCAAGAGACG.

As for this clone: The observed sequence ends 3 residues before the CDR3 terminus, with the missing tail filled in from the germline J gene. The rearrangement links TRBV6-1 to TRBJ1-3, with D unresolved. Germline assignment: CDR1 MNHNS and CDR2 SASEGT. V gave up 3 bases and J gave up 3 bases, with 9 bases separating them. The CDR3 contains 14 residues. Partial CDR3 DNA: TGTGCCAGCAGTGATGTCGGGTATGGAAACACC. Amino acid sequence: CASSDVGYGNT. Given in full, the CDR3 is CASSDVGYGNTIYF.

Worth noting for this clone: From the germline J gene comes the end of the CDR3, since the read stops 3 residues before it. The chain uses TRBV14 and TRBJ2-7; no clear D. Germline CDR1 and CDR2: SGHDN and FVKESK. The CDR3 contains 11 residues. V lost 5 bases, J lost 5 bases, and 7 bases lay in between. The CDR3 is CASSYSHEQYF. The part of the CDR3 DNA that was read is TGTGCCAGCAGCTACAGCCACGAG.

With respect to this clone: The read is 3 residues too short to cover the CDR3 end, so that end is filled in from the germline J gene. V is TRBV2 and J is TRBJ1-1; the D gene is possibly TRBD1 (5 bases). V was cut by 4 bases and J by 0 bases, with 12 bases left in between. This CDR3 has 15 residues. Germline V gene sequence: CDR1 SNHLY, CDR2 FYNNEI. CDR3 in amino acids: CASSAEQGMNTEAFF. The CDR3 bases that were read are TGTGCCAGCAGTGCCGAGCAGGGAATGAACACTGAA.

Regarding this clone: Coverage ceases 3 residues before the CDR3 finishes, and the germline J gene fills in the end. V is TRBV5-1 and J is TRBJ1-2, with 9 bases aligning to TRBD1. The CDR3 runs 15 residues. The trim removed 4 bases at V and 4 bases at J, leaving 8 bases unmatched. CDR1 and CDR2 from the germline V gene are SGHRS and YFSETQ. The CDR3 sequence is CASSAIQGASYGYTF. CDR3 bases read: TGCGCCAGCAGCGCGATACAGGGGGCAAGCTATGGC.

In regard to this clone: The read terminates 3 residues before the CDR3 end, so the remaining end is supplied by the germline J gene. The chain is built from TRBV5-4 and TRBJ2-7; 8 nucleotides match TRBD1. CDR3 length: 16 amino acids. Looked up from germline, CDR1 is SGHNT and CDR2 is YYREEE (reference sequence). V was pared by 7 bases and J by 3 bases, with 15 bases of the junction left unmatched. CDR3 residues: CASGKQRQGASYEQYF. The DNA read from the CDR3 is TGTGCCAGCGGAAAGCAACGTCAGGGGGCTAGCTACGAG. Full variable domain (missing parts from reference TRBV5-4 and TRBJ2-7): ETGVTQSPTHLIKTRGQQVTLRCSSQSGHNTVSWYQQALGQGPQFIFQYYREEENGRGNFPPRFSGLQFPNYSSELNVNALELDDSALYLCASGKQRQGASYEQYFGPGTRLTVT.

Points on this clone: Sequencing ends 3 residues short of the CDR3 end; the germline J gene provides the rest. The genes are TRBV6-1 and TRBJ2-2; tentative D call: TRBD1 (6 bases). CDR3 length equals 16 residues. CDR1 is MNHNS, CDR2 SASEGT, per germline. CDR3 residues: CASSEAMGATNEKLFF. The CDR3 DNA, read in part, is TGTGCCAGCAGTGAAGCAATGGGGGCAACTAATGAAAAG.

CDR3 bases read: TGTGCCAGCAGCTTTTCCATTGACATCAAAAACATT. Its translation: CASSFSIDIKNI. In full, the CDR3 reads CASSFSIDIKNIQYF. The chain combines TRBV7-9 with TRBJ2-4; no definite D call. The CDR3 extends 3 residues past the end of the read, so its final part is completed from the germline J gene. The CDR3 has 15 residues. V lost 3 bases to trimming and J lost 3 bases, with 12 bases between them. CDR1 and CDR2 (germline): SEHNR, FQNEAQ (reference sequence). The full variable domain, completed using reference TRBV7-9 and TRBJ2-4, is DTGVSQNPRHKITKRGQNVTFRCDPISEHNRLYWYRQTLGQGPEFLTYFQNEAQLEKSRLLSDRFSAERPKGSFSTLEIQRTEQGDSAMYLCASSFSIDIKNIQYFGAGTRLSVL.

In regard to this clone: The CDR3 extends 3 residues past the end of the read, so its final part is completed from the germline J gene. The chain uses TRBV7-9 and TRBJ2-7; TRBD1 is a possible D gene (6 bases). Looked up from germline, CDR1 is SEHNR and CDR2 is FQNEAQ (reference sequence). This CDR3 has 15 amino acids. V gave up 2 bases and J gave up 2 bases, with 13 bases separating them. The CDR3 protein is CASSLSQGSTYEQYF. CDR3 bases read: TGTGCCAGCAGCTTAAGCCAGGGGTCCACCTACGAG.

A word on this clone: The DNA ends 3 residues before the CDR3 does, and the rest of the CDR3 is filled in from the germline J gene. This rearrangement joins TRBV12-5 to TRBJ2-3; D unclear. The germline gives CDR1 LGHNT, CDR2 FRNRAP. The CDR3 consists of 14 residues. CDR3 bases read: TGTGCTAGTGGTTTGGTACCGGGTGAGGAGACG. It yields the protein CASGLVPGEET. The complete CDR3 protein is CASGLVPGEETQYF.

This CDR3 is CASSLADLGPQYF. CDR3 DNA (partial): TGTGCCAGCAGCTTAGCGGACCTGGGGCCG. The V call is TRBV7-9, the J call TRBJ2-3, with D tentatively TRBD1 (5 bases). The sequenced fragment ends 3 residues before the CDR3 boundary, so the rest is inferred from the germline J gene. Looked up from germline, CDR1 is SEHNR and CDR2 is FQNEAQ (reference sequence). This CDR3 is built from 13 residues.

Here the CDR3 reads CASSRVPYEQYF. Incomplete CDR3 DNA: TGTGCCAGCAGTCGGGTCCCCTACGAG. This chain uses TRBV12-3 or TRBV12-4 with TRBJ2-7; D unresolved. Coverage ceases 3 residues before the CDR3 finishes, and the germline J gene fills in the end. The CDR3 is 12 amino acids. V lost 5 bases and J 2 bases, leaving 7 bases between the germline ends.

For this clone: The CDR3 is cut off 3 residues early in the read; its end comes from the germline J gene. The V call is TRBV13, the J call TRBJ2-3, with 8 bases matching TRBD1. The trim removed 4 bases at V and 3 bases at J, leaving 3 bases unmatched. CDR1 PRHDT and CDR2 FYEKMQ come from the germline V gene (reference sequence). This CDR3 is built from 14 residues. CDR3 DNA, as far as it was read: TGTGCCAGCAGCTCCTACAGGGGGACAGATACG. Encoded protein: CASSSYRGTDT. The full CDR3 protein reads CASSSYRGTDTQYF.

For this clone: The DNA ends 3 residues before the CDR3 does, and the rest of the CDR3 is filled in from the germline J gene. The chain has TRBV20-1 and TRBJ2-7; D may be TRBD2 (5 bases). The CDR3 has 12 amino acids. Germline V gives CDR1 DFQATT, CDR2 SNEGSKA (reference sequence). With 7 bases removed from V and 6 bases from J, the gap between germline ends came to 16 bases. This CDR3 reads CSVGRAEGEQYF. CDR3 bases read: TGCAGTGTCGGCCGAGCGGAAGGCGAG.

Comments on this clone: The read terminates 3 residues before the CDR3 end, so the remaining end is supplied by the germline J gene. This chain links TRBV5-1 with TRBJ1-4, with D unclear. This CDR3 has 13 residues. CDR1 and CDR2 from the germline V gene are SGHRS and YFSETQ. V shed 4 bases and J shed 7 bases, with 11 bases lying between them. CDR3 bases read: TGCGCCAGCAGCGACTACAAGGTTGAAAAA. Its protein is CASSDYKVEK. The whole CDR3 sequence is CASSDYKVEKLFF.

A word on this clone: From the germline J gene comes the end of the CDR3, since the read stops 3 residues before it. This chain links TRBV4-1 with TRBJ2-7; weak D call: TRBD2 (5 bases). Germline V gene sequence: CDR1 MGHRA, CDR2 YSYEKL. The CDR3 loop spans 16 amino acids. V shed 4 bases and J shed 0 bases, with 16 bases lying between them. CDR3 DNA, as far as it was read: TGCGCCAGCAGCCCGTCTTCGAGCGGCGGCTCCTACGAG. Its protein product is CASSPSSSGGSYE. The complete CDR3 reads CASSPSSSGGSYEQYF.